Listed here are 5 T cell receptor beta chains from one sample, sequenced in a study of T cells in tuberculosis. Time point denoted: new active TB diagnosis, blood taken before or within 7 days of starting treatment. Sequencing was performed with immunoSEQ multiplex PCR; in TCRdb, only in-frame clones are kept and a portion is missing. This repertoire shows some 49,000 clones, about 96% found once; its top ten account for 1.4%. The sequencing used PBMCs, collected at tuberculosis diagnosis. These receptors came from an adult with tuberculosis.

The chain couples TRBV7-2 to TRBJ1-2; TRBD1 agrees at 7 bases. Germline V lookup: CDR1 SGHTA, CDR2 FQGNSA. With 1 base clipped from V and 4 bases from J, the junction kept 12 bases outside the gene matches. This CDR3 has 17 residues. The CDR3, as DNA: TGTGCCAGCAGCTTAGTGAAGGGACAGTCCCCAACCTATGGCTACACCTTC. It encodes CASSLVKGQSPTYGYTF. The full variable domain, its missing parts supplied by reference TRBV7-2 and TRBJ1-2, is GAGVSQSPSNKVTEKGKDVELRCDPISGHTALYWYRQSLGQGLEFLIYFQGNSAPDKSGLPSDRFSAERTGGSVSTLTIQRTQQEDSAVYLCASSLVKGQSPTYGYTFGSGTRLTVV.

The chain couples TRBV13 to TRBJ2-1; tentatively, D is TRBD1 (5 bases). This CDR3 contains 18 residues. V was clipped by 4 bases and J by 5 bases, with 24 bases between them. In germline, CDR1 is PRHDT, CDR2 FYEKMQ (reference sequence). For the CDR3, the DNA is TGTGCCAGCAGCTCCACCCCTCTAGAGCTTAGGGGCGACAATGAGCAGTTCTTC. Translated: CASSSTPLELRGDNEQFF.

CDR3 sequence reads: CASSNRVNEKLFF. The CDR3 DNA sequence: TGTGCCAGCAGTAACAGGGTTAATGAAAAACTGTTTTTT. The chain joins TRBV6-1 to TRBJ1-4; a possible D gene is TRBD1 (6 bases). This CDR3 is built from 13 residues. In germline, CDR1 is MNHNS, CDR2 SASEGT. Trimming cost V 5 bases and J 4 bases, with 8 bases left between them.

The chain links TRBV4-3 to TRBJ1-2; D is possibly TRBD1 (5 bases). V shed 1 base and J shed 8 bases, with 8 bases lying between them. The germline V gene encodes CDR1 LGHNA and CDR2 YSLEER. This CDR3 has 12 amino acids. CDR3 in amino acids: CASSQGGGGYTF. The CDR3, as DNA: TGCGCCAGCAGCCAAGGTGGGGGGGGCTACACCTTC.

This chain uses TRBV6-6 with TRBJ1-4; 9 bases are a match to TRBD1. Trimming cost V 7 bases and J 6 bases; bases outside gene matches: 6. The germline gives CDR1 MNHNY, CDR2 SVGAGI (reference sequence). The CDR3 sequence is 14 residues long. The CDR3 coding sequence is TGTGCCAGCAACTCCGGACAGGGGTATGAAAAACTGTTTTTT. Encoded protein: CASNSGQGYEKLFF.